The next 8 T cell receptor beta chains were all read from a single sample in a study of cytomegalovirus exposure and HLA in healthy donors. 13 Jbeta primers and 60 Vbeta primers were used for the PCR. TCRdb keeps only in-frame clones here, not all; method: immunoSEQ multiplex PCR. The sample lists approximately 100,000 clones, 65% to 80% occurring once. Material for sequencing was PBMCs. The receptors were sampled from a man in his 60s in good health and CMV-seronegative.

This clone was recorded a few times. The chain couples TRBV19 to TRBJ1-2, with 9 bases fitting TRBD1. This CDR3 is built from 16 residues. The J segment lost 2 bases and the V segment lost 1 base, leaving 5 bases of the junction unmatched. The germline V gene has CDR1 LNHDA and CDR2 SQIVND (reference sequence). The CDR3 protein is CASSIVQGAVNYGYTF. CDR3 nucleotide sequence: TGTGCCAGTAGTATAGTACAGGGGGCGGTGAACTATGGCTACACCTTC. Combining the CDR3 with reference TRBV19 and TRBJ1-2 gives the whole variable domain DGGITQSPKYLFRKEGQNVTLSCEQNLNHDAMYWYRQDPGQGLRLIYYSQIVNDFQKGDIAEGYSVSREKKESFPLTVTSAQKNPTAFYLCASSIVQGAVNYGYTFGSGTRLTVV.

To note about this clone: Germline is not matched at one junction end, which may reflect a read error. In nucleotides, the CDR3 is TGTGCCAGCAGCCAAGTTTTCGCCGGGACAGCCCCACCAAGGAACGTTTTT. This gives the protein CASSQVFAGTAPPRNVF. This sequence joins TRBV4-2 and TRBJ1-3; 7 nucleotides match TRBD1. Germline loops: CDR1 LGHNA, CDR2 YNFKEQ. This CDR3 contains 17 residues.

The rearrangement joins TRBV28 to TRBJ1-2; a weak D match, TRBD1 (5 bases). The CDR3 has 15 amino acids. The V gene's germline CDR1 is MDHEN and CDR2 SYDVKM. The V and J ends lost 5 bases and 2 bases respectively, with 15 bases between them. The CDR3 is CASSRSSRANYGYTF. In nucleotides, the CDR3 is TGTGCCAGCAGTAGGTCTTCCAGGGCCAACTATGGCTACACCTTC.

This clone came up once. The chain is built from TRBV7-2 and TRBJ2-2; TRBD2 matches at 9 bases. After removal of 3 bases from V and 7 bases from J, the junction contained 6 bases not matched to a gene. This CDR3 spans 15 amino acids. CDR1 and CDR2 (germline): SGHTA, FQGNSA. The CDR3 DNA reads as TGTGCCAGCAGCTTTTTGCGGGGGGGCGACGGGGAGCTGTTTTTT. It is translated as CASSFLRGGDGELFF.

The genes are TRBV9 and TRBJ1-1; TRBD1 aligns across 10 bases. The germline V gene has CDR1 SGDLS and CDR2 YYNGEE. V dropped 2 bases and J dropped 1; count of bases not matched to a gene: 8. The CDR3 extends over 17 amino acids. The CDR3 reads CASSVGTGVVGNTEAFF. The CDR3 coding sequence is TGTGCCAGCAGCGTGGGGACAGGGGTTGTTGGGAACACTGAAGCTTTCTTT.

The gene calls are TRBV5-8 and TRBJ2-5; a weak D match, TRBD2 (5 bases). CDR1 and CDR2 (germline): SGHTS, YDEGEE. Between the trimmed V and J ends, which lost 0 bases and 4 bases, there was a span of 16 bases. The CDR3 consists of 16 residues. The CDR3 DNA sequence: TGTGCCAGCAGCTTGGCGAGGCGGGCAGGCCCAGAGACCCAGTACTTC. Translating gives CASSLARRAGPETQYF.

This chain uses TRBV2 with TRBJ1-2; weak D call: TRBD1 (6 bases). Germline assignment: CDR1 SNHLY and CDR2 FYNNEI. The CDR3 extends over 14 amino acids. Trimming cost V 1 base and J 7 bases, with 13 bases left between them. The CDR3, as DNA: TGTGCCAGCAGTGAAGAAAACAGGGTCGGTGGCTACACCTTC. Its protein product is CASSEENRVGGYTF.

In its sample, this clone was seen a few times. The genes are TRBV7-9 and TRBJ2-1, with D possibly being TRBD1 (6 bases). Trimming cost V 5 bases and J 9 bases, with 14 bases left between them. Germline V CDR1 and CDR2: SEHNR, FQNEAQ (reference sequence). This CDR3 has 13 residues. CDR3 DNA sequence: TGTGCCAGCAGCAGCCAGGGGTTGGGTGAGCAGTTCTTC. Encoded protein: CASSSQGLGEQFF.